The T cell receptor (beta chain) described here comes from a study of shared clonotypes between healthy human individuals. Study overall: Donors had three CD4 naive, three CD4 memory, two CD8 naive and one CD8 memory plate apiece.

The method was immunoSEQ multiplex PCR; TCRdb's version includes in-frame clones alone and lacks a portion of them. The sample lists more than 2 million clones; approximately 96% were seen once. The CDR3 has 15 amino acids. CDR1 and CDR2 (germline): SGHVS, FNYEAQ. Losses at the gene ends were 3 bases for V and 0 bases for J; bases not matched to a gene: 0. As regards this clone: What it recognizes is unknown.

Division of CD4+ cells produced a CD45RA+ naive subset and a CD45RA-negative memory subset. Study findings and constraints: Represented genetic and exposure-history diversity was restricted by having few donors.

The sample taken for sequencing was naive CD4+ T cells sorted from blood. Subset described: CD45RA+ positively selected. This rearrangement joins TRBV7-6 to TRBJ2-2; 8 nucleotides line up with TRBD1. The sequence was collected from a man younger than 35 in good health. The CDR3 loop is CASSLGQANTGELFF. The CDR3 coding sequence is TGTGCCAGCAGCTTGGGACAGGCGAACACCGGGGAGCTGTTTTTT.